This record covers a single T cell receptor beta chain. The antigen remains undetermined. This record belongs to a study of cytomegalovirus exposure and HLA in healthy donors. The ends were cut back, 10 bases at V and 0 bases at J, with 12 bases in the middle. The CDR3 contains 13 residues. Germline CDR1 SNHLY, CDR2 FYNNEI. Use of 60 Vbeta and 13 Jbeta primers characterized the PCR. Sequencing used immunoSEQ multiplex PCR; TCRdb keeps in-frame clones, though not all of them. The sample holds approximately 140,000 clones, around 90% seen once. Study-wide findings and caveats: 87-base-pair reads could not separate some V segments, including TRBV6-2 and TRBV6-3. Analyzed later, association rates of TCRs varied across HLA loci, with DRB1 most and HLA-C fewest. There were some public TCRs occurring in many donors, but most TCR sequences were rare.

Sequencing was carried out using PBMCs. The sequence was obtained from a middle-aged woman in good health and CMV-seronegative. The chain couples TRBV2 to TRBJ1-2, with D possibly TRBD1 on 5 matching bases. This chain's CDR3 is CANLGPANYGYTF. The CDR3, as DNA: TGTGCCAACTTGGGGCCCGCTAACTATGGCTACACCTTC.